The sequence of this T cell receptor (beta chain) was determined in a study of blood T cell repertoires in COVID-19. Recruits, aged about 18 to 95 years, lived in under 25 US areas. Germline CDR1 reads MGHDK; CDR2 reads SYGVNS. This CDR3 has 15 residues. V shed 3 bases and J 6 bases; nucleotides not matched to a gene: 6. The data were produced by immunoSEQ multiplex PCR, yet TCRdb's version contains in-frame clones alone and is incomplete. The sample includes approximately 490,000 clones, about nine tenths of them seen just once. Sequenced: PBMCs or T cells enriched from blood (not recorded which). The rearrangement links TRBV25-1 to TRBJ1-4; the match to TRBD1 covers 8 bases. The sequence derives from a woman aged 18-35 years who had recovered from COVID-19. The CDR3, as DNA: TGTGCCAGCAGTGACTTTACAGGGGGGGATGAAAAACTGTTTTTT. Protein: CASSDFTGGDEKLFF.